This T cell receptor (beta chain) was recorded in a study of T-cell memory formation after mild COVID-19. Study conclusions and caveats: Cross-reactive memory appears to have joined, as suggested by some responding clones showing up in pre-infection memory. Clones which contracted sat mainly in CM and EM if CD4+, and in EMRA if CD8+.

From 5'RACE with constant-segment primers came TCR alpha and TCR beta cDNA libraries that carried sample barcodes and UMIs. MiXCR, applied by TCRdb to the 5' RACE reads, yields one record per CDR3 protein. The sample records under 200,000 distinct CDR3 sequences, around a third being singletons. CDR1 is LGHNA, CDR2 YNFKEQ, per germline. CDR3 length: 15 residues. Trimming removed 3 bases from V and 0 bases from J, with 9 bases in between. Many counts were recorded for this clonotype. Antigen specificity is unknown. The source material was PBMCs or a T cell subset sorted from them (not recorded which). The V gene is TRBV4-2, the J gene TRBJ2-1, with a possible D match to TRBD2 (6 bases). This sequence was found in an adult woman who had mild COVID-19 (a few samples of this study predate the infection). Cell type and time point are not known. CDR3 in amino acids: CASSHREASYNEQFF. The CDR3 DNA is TGTGCCAGCAGCCACAGGGAGGCCTCCTACAATGAGCAGTTCTTC.